The source of this TCR beta chain is a study of response to subunit inactivated influenza vaccine. In regard to this clonotype: Its antigen is undetermined.

A single record per CDR3 protein comes from TCRdb applying MiXCR to the RT-PCR reads. Among hundreds of thousands of distinct CDR3 sequences listed, approximately 21% were seen once. Findings and caveats of the study: The study's authors posited that every seasonal influenza vaccination enlists few new T cells.

This CDR3 is 16 amino acids long. Germline loops: CDR1 MGHRA, CDR2 YSYEKL. Trimming cost V 4 bases and J 3 bases, with 17 bases left between them. The gene calls are TRBV4-1 and TRBJ2-3; the D gene is possibly TRBD2 (6 bases). This receptor was taken from a man between 50 and 70 years old who received an inactivated influenza vaccine. The sequencing used PBMCs from blood, collected roughly 20 months after vaccination. This chain's CDR3 is CASSLDRTAGTDTQYF. DNA of the CDR3: TGCGCCAGCAGCCTTGATAGGACGGCGGGGACAGATACGCAGTATTTT.